This is a list of T cell receptor beta chains from one sample in a study of blood T cell repertoires in COVID-19. Profiling relied on immunoSEQ multiplex PCR, and the TCRdb table lists in-frame clones only, not all of them. The sample lists 200,000 to 300,000 clones; more than 70% were seen once. Sequenced sample: peripheral blood. Every receptor here comes from a woman between 45 and 65 years old with acute or convalescent COVID-19. Each CDR3 is given with its conserved first and last residue. D genes are given only for firm matches. Clone size is stated in some rows and not others, as once, few, many or a class when expanded.

TRBJ1-4,16,NA,TRBV7-6,NA,CASSLAPDRFGEKLFF,TGTGCCAGCAGCTTAGCCCCAGACAGGTTTGGCGAAAAACTGTTTTTT
TRBJ2-5,12,NA,TRBV30,TRBD2,CAWRGGQETQYF,TGTGCCTGGAGGGGGGGGCAAGAGACCCAGTACTTC
TRBJ2-5,16,NA,TRBV7-9,TRBD2,CASSLQKSGRRETQYF,TGTGCCAGCAGCCTCCAGAAGAGCGGGAGGCGGGAGACCCAGTACTTC
TRBJ1-1,14,once,TRBV5-1,TRBD1,CASSDGQGNTEAFF,TGCGCCAGCAGCGACGGACAGGGAAACACTGAAGCTTTCTTT
TRBJ1-5,13,NA,TRBV28,TRBD1,CASSPGQNQPQHF,TGTGCCAGCAGCCCGGGACAGAATCAGCCCCAGCATTTT
TRBJ1-2,15,NA,TRBV28,TRBD1,CASSVLGTDLYGYTF,TGTGCCAGCAGTGTCCTGGGGACAGACCTCTATGGCTACACCTTC
TRBJ1-1,13,NA,TRBV20-1,NA,CSAGDGGYTEAFF,TGCAGTGCTGGTGATGGGGGGTACACTGAAGCTTTCTTT
TRBJ1-4,16,once,TRBV7-9,NA,CASSPGRVSTNEKLFF,TGTGCCAGCAGCCCAGGCAGGGTGTCAACTAATGAAAAACTGTTTTTT
TRBJ1-4,14,NA,TRBV5-1,NA,CASSPGATNEKLFF,TGCGCCAGCAGCCCAGGGGCAACTAATGAAAAACTGTTTTTT
TRBJ2-2,15,NA,TRBV18,TRBD2,CASSPPTSLDGELFF,TGTGCCAGCTCACCACCGACTAGCTTGGACGGGGAGCTGTTTTTT
TRBJ2-7,14,NA,TRBV5-1,NA,CASRLQGLAHEQYF,TGCGCCAGCAGGTTACAGGGCCTAGCCCACGAGCAGTACTTC
TRBJ1-1,13,NA,TRBV14,NA,CASSQVQGSEAFF,TGTGCCAGCAGCCAGGTCCAGGGATCTGAAGCTTTCTTT